These 23 T cell receptor beta chains were all obtained from the same sample, sequenced in a study of cytomegalovirus exposure and HLA in healthy donors. TCRdb's table, derived via immunoSEQ multiplex PCR, lists solely in-frame clones and lacks some. Found here are some 200,000 clones, approximately 80% of them singletons; the top ten hold roughly 12%. Sequencing was performed on PBMCs. These receptors came from a woman in her twenties or thirties in good health and CMV-seropositive.

The J gene is TRBJ1-1, the V gene TRBV4-1; D is ambiguous. Germline CDR1 reads MGHRA; CDR2 reads YSYEKL. This CDR3 has 13 amino acids. V lost 1 base, J lost 4 bases, and 7 bases lay in between. The CDR3 nucleotides read TGCGCCAGCAGCCAAGTAATCTCCACTGAAGCTTTCTTT. Translated, it gives CASSQVISTEAFF.

This clone was counted at least ten times. The CDR3 DNA sequence: TGTGCCAGCAGTTTGGCTGGTGACAGGGGCAATCAGCCCCAGCATTTT. Amino acids: CASSLAGDRGNQPQHF. The V gene is TRBV6-5, the J gene TRBJ1-5; 7 bases are a match to TRBD1. This CDR3 comprises 16 residues. Germline loops: CDR1 MNHEY, CDR2 SVGAGI. Unmatched junction bases numbered 8, after V lost 4 bases and J lost 2 bases.

The chain couples TRBV7-6 to TRBJ1-4; 7 bases agree with TRBD1. Germline CDR1 SGHVS, CDR2 FNYEAQ. The V and J ends lost 2 bases and 8 bases, in that order; junction bases with no gene match: 2. The CDR3 is 13 amino acids. The CDR3 DNA sequence: TGTGCCAGCAGCTTACTGGACAGGGAAAAACTGTTTTTT. Its translation: CASSLLDREKLFF. Filled out from reference TRBV7-6 and TRBJ1-4, the complete variable domain reads GAGVSQSPRYKVTKRGQDVALRCDPISGHVSLYWYRQALGQGPEFLTYFNYEAQQDKSGLPNDRFSAERPEGSISTLTIQRTEQRDSAMYRCASSLLDREKLFFGSGTQLSVL.

The V gene is TRBV6-5, the J gene TRBJ1-1; a possible D gene is TRBD1 (6 bases). Germline CDR1 is MNHEY and CDR2 is SVGAGI. The CDR3 loop spans 14 amino acids. V shed 7 bases and J shed 3 bases, with 15 bases lying between them. CDR3 region: CASISPQGYTEAFF. As DNA, the CDR3 is TGTGCCAGCATCTCCCCACAGGGATACACTGAAGCTTTCTTT.

V is TRBV6-1 and J is TRBJ1-1; D might be TRBD1 (5 bases). The V end lost 0 bases, the J end lost 7 bases, and 12 bases lay between the germline ends. Germline CDR1 reads MNHNS; CDR2 reads SASEGT. The CDR3 has 14 residues. The CDR3 spells CASSEALIGGEAFF. The CDR3 DNA is TGTGCCAGCAGTGAAGCGCTTATCGGGGGTGAAGCTTTCTTT.

The chain has TRBV28 and TRBJ2-3, with 9 bases fitting TRBD1. With 5 bases clipped from V and 6 bases from J, the junction kept 9 bases outside the gene matches. Germline loops: CDR1 MDHEN, CDR2 SYDVKM. The CDR3 spans 15 residues. DNA for the CDR3: TGTGCCAGCAGTGGGGGACAGGGAGGAAGGGATACGCAGTATTTT. Translation: CASSGGQGGRDTQYF.

This clone was detected a few times. This rearrangement joins TRBV2 to TRBJ1-5; no definite D call. The CDR3 loop spans 15 amino acids. CDR1 and CDR2 from the germline V gene are SNHLY and FYNNEI. V lost 8 bases, J lost 0 bases, and 14 bases lay in between. DNA for the CDR3: TGTGCCAGCGGGTCGCCCGGGTATAGCAATCAGCCCCAGCATTTT. It encodes CASGSPGYSNQPQHF.

The chain is built from TRBV5-4 and TRBJ1-1; D is uncertain. V lost 4 bases and J lost 2, with 15 bases in between. The CDR3 contains 15 residues. In germline, CDR1 is SGHNT, CDR2 YYREEE (reference sequence). CDR3 bases: TGTGCCAGCAGCCTCAGAAGTGGCCGAAACACTGAAGCTTTCTTT. Translation: CASSLRSGRNTEAFF.

This clone appeared a single time. This chain links TRBV10-3 with TRBJ2-7; D uncertain. With 7 bases removed from V and 5 bases from J, the gap between germline ends came to 9 bases. In germline, CDR1 is ENHRY, CDR2 SYGVKD. The CDR3 loop spans 11 amino acids. The CDR3 sequence is CAIMVSNEQYF. The CDR3 region has the DNA TGTGCCATCATGGTTAGTAACGAGCAGTACTTC.

This sequence joins TRBV10-3 and TRBJ1-2; D ambiguous. The V gene's germline CDR1 is ENHRY and CDR2 SYGVKD. The CDR3 sequence is 13 residues long. The V and J ends lost 7 bases and 2 bases respectively, with 11 bases between them. DNA of the CDR3: TGTGCCATCAAAGAACAATCAAACTATGGCTACACCTTC. Translating it yields CAIKEQSNYGYTF.

The rearrangement joins TRBV2 to TRBJ2-3; TRBD2 is a possible D gene (6 bases). This CDR3 is built from 15 residues. Trimming left V 2 bases short and J 2 bases short, with 11 bases between. Germline values: CDR1 SNHLY, CDR2 FYNNEI. CDR3 amino acids: CASSELAELTDTQYF. The DNA of the CDR3 is TGTGCCAGCAGTGAATTAGCGGAGCTCACAGATACGCAGTATTTT. Filled out from reference TRBV2 and TRBJ2-3, the complete variable domain reads EPEVTQTPSHQVTQMGQEVILRCVPISNHLYFYWYRQILGQKVEFLVSFYNNEISEKSEIFDDQFSVERPDGSNFTLKIRSTKLEDSAMYFCASSELAELTDTQYFGPGTRLTVL.

The chain couples TRBV29-1 to TRBJ2-1, with 9 bases lining up with TRBD2. V lost 4 bases and J lost 6; bases outside the gene matches: 13. The germline V gene encodes CDR1 SQVTM and CDR2 ANQGSEA. CDR3 length: 16 amino acids. CDR3 in DNA: TGCAGCGTTGGGTCCAGCTATGGCGGGAGGGCCAATGAGCAGTTCTTC. As protein: CSVGSSYGGRANEQFF.

This clone was detected a few times. This sequence joins TRBV28 and TRBJ1-4, with D possibly TRBD1 on 6 matching bases. The V end was cut by 1 base, the J end by 4 bases, with 10 bases between. Germline lookup yields CDR1 MDHEN and CDR2 SYDVKM. The CDR3 is made up of 15 amino acids. The CDR3 DNA reads as TGTGCCAGCAGTTTATCGACAGGTGGTAATGAAAAACTGTTTTTT. As protein: CASSLSTGGNEKLFF.

The chain has TRBV5-4 and TRBJ2-7; D may be TRBD1 (6 bases). The CDR3 covers 13 residues. Trimming left V 3 bases short and J 6 bases short, with 13 bases between. Germline-derived CDR1 and CDR2 are SGHNT and YYREEE (reference sequence). The CDR3 reads CASSSIQGGEQYF. The CDR3 DNA reads as TGTGCCAGCAGCTCAATACAGGGTGGCGAGCAGTACTTC.

There are a few counts of this clone. The chain is built from TRBV30 and TRBJ2-7, with a weak D call TRBD1 (5 bases). The V end was cut by 8 bases, the J end by 5 bases, with 19 bases between. CDR1 and CDR2 from the germline V gene are GTSNPN and SVGIG (reference sequence). The CDR3 is 13 residues long. The chain's CDR3 is CARDWGRDDEQYF. For the CDR3, the DNA is TGTGCCCGCGACTGGGGCAGGGATGACGAGCAGTACTTC.

The chain couples TRBV29-1 to TRBJ2-7, with 10 nucleotides matching TRBD1. The V gene's germline CDR1 is SQVTM and CDR2 ANQGSEA. Trimming at V came to 4 bases and at J to 1 base, leaving 4 bases not matched to a gene. CDR3 length: 14 amino acids. The CDR3 bases are TGCAGCGTTGCCCCGGGACAGGGGTCCTACGAGCAGTACTTC. The encoded protein is CSVAPGQGSYEQYF.

The CDR3 sequence is CASSYSGGLTDTQYF. CDR3 nucleotide sequence: TGTGCCAGCAGTTACTCTGGGGGACTCACAGATACGCAGTATTTT. V and J are TRBV6-5 and TRBJ2-3; weak D call: TRBD2 (6 bases). Trimming pared 0 bases from V and 2 bases from J, leaving 9 bases between. Germline-derived CDR1 and CDR2 are MNHEY and SVGAGI. The CDR3 runs to 15 residues.

The CDR3 loop reads CASSPSWASYEQYF. For the CDR3, the DNA is TGTGCCAGCAGCCCCTCCTGGGCCAGCTACGAGCAGTACTTC. The V call is TRBV28, the J call TRBJ2-7; the D is unclear. This CDR3 is 14 amino acids long. V lost 6 bases, J lost 3 bases, and 15 bases lay in between. Germline assignment: CDR1 MDHEN and CDR2 SYDVKM. The full variable domain, its missing parts supplied by reference TRBV28 and TRBJ2-7, is DVKVTQSSRYLVKRTGEKVFLECVQDMDHENMFWYRQDPGLGLRLIYFSYDVKMKEKGDIPEGYSVSREKKERFSLILESASTNQTSMYLCASSPSWASYEQYFGPGTRLTVT.

The gene calls are TRBV30 and TRBJ1-1, with a possible D match to TRBD1 (5 bases). The germline V and J ends were trimmed by 1 base and 7 bases, with 13 bases remaining between them. Germline CDR1 and CDR2: GTSNPN and SVGIG (reference sequence). The CDR3 contains 13 residues. CDR3 amino acids: CAWSARGYGEAFF. CDR3 bases: TGTGCCTGGAGTGCACGGGGGTATGGTGAAGCTTTCTTT.

The chain couples TRBV11-1 to TRBJ2-7; D perhaps matches TRBD2 (6 bases). CDR3 size: 14 residues. The V end lost 1 base, the J end lost 4 bases, and 11 bases lay between the germline ends. Germline V gives CDR1 SGHAT, CDR2 FQDESV (reference sequence). The CDR3 sequence: CASSLVGSGYEQYF. The CDR3 coding sequence is TGTGCCAGCAGCTTAGTCGGGAGCGGTTACGAGCAGTACTTC.

The V gene is TRBV19, the J gene TRBJ2-1, with D tentatively TRBD1 (6 bases). CDR1 is LNHDA, CDR2 SQIVND, per germline (reference sequence). CDR3 length: 15 amino acids. The V gene lost 5 bases and the J gene lost 8 bases, with 19 bases spanning the gap. This chain's CDR3 is CASSAYPINRDEQFF. The CDR3 DNA reads TGTGCCAGTAGTGCCTACCCTATTAACAGGGATGAGCAGTTCTTC.

This clone has a single count. The CDR3, as DNA: TGTGCCAGCAGCTTTGGCGAGGACTACGAGCAGTACTTC. Amino acids: CASSFGEDYEQYF. The chain combines TRBV5-4 with TRBJ2-7, with no clear D. In germline, CDR1 is SGHNT, CDR2 YYREEE (reference sequence). The CDR3 has 13 amino acids. Trimming stripped 2 bases from V and 3 bases from J, with 9 bases between.

The rearrangement uses TRBV11-3 and TRBJ1-5; D is ambiguous. The V end lost 0 bases, the J end lost 7 bases, and 16 bases lay between the germline ends. This CDR3 region has 16 residues. In germline, CDR1 is SGHNT, CDR2 YENEEA. The chain's CDR3 is CASSLEKWRVHQPQHF. The CDR3 DNA follows: TGTGCCAGCAGCTTAGAAAAATGGAGGGTCCACCAGCCCCAGCATTTT. Together with reference TRBV11-3 and TRBJ1-5, the CDR3 gives the full variable domain: EAGVVQSPRYKIIEKKQPVAFWCNPISGHNTLYWYLQNLGQGPELLIRYENEEAVDDSQLPKDRFSAERLKGVDSTLKIQPAELGDSAVYLCASSLEKWRVHQPQHFGDGTRLSIL.